The present TCR beta chain was sequenced within a study of shared clonotypes between healthy human individuals. Tens of thousands of T cell genomes, or approximately 200 ng DNA, went into the sorted-subset replicate PCRs. Per the original data handling: Filtering differed, since immunoSEQ gave only junction sequences and no quality scores. The protocol was immunoSEQ multiplex PCR, while the TCRdb copy is restricted to in-frame clones and leaves out a portion. The V and J calls and the clone size are those of that table, but D and trimming were determined from the DNA. Altogether roughly 2.5 million clones are present, around 90% being singletons, with the ten largest covering roughly 0.15%. V gave up 6 bases and J gave up 6 bases, with 11 bases separating them. The CDR3 has 12 residues. Germline values: CDR1 SNHLY, CDR2 FYNNEI.

Material: naive CD4+ T cells sorted from blood. Subset specified: CD45RA+ positively selected. This clonotype was obtained from a man between 18 and 29 years old in good health. The chain carries TRBV2 and TRBJ1-2; the D gene is possibly TRBD1 (5 bases). Written as DNA, the CDR3 is TGTGCCAGCAGCACTCAGGGACATGGCTACACCTTC. This gives the protein CASSTQGHGYTF.